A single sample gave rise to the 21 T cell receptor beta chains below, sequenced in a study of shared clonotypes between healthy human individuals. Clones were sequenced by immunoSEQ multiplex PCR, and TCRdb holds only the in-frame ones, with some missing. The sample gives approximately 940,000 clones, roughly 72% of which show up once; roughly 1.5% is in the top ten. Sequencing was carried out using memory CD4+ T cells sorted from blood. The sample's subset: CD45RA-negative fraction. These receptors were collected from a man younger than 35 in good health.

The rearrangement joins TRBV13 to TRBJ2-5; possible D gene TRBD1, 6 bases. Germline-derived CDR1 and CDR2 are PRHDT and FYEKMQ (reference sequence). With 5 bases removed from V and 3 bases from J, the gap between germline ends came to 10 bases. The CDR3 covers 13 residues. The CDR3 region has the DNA TGTGCCAGCAGCCCTTGGACAGAAGAGACCCAGTACTTC. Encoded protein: CASSPWTEETQYF.

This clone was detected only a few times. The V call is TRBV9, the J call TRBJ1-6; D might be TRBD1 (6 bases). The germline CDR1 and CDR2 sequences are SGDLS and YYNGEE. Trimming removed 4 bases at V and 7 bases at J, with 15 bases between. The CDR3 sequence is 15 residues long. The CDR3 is CASSPLGQPNSPLHF. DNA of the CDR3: TGTGCCAGCAGCCCTCTCGGACAGCCCAATTCACCCCTCCACTTT.

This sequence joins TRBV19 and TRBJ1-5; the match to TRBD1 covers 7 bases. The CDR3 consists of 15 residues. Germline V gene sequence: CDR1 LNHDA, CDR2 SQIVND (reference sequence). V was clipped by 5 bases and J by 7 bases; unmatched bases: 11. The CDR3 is CASSPTLTGEQPQHF. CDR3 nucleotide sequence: TGTGCCAGTAGTCCAACCCTAACAGGGGAGCAGCCCCAGCATTTT. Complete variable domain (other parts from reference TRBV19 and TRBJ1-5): DGGITQSPKYLFRKEGQNVTLSCEQNLNHDAMYWYRQDPGQGLRLIYYSQIVNDFQKGDIAEGYSVSREKKESFPLTVTSAQKNPTAFYLCASSPTLTGEQPQHFGDGTRLSIL.

In nucleotides, the CDR3 is TGTGCCAGCAGTGAGAGGTCGGTTGGGGGAAATCAGCCCCAGCATTTT. Residues: CASSERSVGGNQPQHF. This chain connects TRBV6-1 to TRBJ1-5, with D possibly being TRBD1 (5 bases). The CDR3 is 16 residues long. V was clipped by 3 bases and J by 4 bases, with 16 bases between them. Per the germline V gene, CDR1 is MNHNS and CDR2 is SASEGT.

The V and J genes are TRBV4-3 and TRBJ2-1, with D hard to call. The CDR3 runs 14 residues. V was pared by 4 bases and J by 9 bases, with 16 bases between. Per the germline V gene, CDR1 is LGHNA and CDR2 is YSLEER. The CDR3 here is CASSPERSLVEQFF. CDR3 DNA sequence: TGCGCCAGCAGCCCCGAACGGAGTCTGGTTGAGCAGTTCTTC.

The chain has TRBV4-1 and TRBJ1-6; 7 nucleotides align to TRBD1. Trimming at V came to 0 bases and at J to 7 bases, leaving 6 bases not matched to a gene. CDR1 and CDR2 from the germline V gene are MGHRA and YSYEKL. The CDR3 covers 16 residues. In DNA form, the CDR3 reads TGCGCCAGCAGCCAAGAGGCAGACAGGGACAATTCACCCCTCCACTTT. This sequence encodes CASSQEADRDNSPLHF.

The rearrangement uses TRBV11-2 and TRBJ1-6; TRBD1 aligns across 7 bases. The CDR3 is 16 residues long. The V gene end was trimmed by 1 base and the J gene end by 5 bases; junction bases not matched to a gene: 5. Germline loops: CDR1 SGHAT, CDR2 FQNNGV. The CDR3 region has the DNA TGTGCCAGCAGCTTAGTGTGGGGACAGAATAATTCACCCCTCCACTTT. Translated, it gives CASSLVWGQNNSPLHF.

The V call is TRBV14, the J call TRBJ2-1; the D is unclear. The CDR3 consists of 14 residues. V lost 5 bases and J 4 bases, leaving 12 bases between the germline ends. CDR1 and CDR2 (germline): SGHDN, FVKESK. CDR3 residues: CASSLYQVYNEQFF. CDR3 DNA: TGTGCCAGCAGCTTGTATCAAGTTTACAATGAGCAGTTCTTC.

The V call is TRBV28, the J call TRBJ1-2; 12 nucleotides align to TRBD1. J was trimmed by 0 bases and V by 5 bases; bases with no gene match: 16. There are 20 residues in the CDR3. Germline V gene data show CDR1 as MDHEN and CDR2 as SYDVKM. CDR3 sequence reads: CASSPTWYQGTGGSNYGYTF. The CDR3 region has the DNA TGTGCCAGCAGTCCCACCTGGTACCAAGGGACAGGGGGCTCTAACTATGGCTACACCTTC.

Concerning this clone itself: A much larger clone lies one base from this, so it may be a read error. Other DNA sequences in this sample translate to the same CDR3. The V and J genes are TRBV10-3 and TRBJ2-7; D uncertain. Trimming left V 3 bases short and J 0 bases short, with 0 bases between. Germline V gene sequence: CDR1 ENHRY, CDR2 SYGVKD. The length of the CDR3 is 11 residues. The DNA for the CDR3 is TGTGCCATCAGTGACTCCTACGAGCAGTACTTC. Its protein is CAISDSYEQYF.

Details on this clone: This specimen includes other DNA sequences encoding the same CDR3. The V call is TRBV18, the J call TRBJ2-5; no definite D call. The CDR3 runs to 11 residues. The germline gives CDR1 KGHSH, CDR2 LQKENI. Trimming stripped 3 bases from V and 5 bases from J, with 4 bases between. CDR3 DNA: TGTGCCAGCTCACCCGGGGAGACCCAGTACTTC. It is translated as CASSPGETQYF.

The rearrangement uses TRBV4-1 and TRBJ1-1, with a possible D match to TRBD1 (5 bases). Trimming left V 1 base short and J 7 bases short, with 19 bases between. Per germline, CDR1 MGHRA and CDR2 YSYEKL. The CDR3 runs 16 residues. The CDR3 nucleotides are TGCGCCAGCAGCCAAGGATTAATCGGGGGGAAGGGTGAAGCTTTCTTT. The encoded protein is CASSQGLIGGKGEAFF.

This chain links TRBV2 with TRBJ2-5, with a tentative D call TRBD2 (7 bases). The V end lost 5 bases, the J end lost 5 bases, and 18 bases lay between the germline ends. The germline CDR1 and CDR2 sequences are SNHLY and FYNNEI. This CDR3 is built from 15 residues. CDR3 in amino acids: CASSKVGRGGETQYF. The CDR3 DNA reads TGTGCCAGCAGTAAAGTAGGCAGGGGAGGGGAGACCCAGTACTTC.

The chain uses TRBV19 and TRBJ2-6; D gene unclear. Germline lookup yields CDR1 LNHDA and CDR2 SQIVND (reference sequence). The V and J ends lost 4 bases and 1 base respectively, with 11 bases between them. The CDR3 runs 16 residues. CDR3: CASSTLTASGANVLTF. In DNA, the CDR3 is TGTGCCAGTAGTACCTTGACGGCTTCTGGGGCCAACGTCCTGACTTTC.

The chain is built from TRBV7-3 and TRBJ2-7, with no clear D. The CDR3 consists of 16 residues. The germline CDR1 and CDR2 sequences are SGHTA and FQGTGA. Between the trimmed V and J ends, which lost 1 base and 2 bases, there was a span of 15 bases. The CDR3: CASSLNPARITYEQYF. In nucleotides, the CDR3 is TGTGCCAGCAGCTTAAATCCAGCGCGGATTACCTACGAGCAGTACTTC. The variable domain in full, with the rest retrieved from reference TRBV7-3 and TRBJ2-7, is GAGVSQTPSNKVTEKGKYVELRCDPISGHTALYWYRQSLGQGPEFLIYFQGTGAADDSGLPNDRFFAVRPEGSVSTLKIQRTERGDSAVYLCASSLNPARITYEQYFGPGTRLTVT.

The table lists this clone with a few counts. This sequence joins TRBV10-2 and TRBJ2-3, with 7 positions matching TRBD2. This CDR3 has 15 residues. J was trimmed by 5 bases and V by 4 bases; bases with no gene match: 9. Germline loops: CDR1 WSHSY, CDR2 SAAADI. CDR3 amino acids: CASSAVIRGRDTQYF. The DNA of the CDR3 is TGCGCCAGCAGTGCCGTAATCCGCGGGAGAGATACGCAGTATTTT.

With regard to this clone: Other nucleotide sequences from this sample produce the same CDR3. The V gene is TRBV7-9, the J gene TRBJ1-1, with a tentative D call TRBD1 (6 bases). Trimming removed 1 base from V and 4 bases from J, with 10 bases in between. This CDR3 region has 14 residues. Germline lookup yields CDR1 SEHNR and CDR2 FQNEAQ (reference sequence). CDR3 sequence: CASSLEGGGTEAFF. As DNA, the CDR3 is TGTGCCAGCAGCTTAGAGGGAGGGGGCACTGAAGCTTTCTTT.

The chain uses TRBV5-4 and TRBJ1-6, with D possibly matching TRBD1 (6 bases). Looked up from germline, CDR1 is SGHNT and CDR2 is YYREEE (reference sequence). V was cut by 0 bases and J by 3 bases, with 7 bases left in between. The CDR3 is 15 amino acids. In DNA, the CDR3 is TGTGCCAGCAGCTTGGGGACAGACTATAATTCACCCCTCCACTTT. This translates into CASSLGTDYNSPLHF.

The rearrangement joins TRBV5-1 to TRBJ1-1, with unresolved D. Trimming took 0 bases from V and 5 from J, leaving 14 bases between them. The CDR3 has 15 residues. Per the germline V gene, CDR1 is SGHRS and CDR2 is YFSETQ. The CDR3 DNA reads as TGCGCCAGCAGCTTGGTGGCAGGCTCGGAGACTGAAGCTTTCTTT. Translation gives CASSLVAGSETEAFF.

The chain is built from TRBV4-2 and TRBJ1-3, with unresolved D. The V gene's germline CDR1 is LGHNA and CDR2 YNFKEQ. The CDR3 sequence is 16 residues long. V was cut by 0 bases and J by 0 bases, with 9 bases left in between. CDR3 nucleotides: TGTGCCAGCAGCCAAGATTTGGGTCCCTCTGGAAACACCATATATTTT. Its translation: CASSQDLGPSGNTIYF.

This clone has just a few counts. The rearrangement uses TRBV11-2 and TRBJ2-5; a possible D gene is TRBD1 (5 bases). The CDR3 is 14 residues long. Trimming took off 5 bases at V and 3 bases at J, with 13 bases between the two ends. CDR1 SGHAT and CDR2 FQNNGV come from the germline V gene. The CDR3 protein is CASSPLSREETQYF. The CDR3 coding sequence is TGTGCCAGCAGCCCCCTGTCCAGGGAAGAGACCCAGTACTTC. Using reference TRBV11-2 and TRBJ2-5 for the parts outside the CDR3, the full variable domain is EAGVAQSPRYKIIEKRQSVAFWCNPISGHATLYWYQQILGQGPKLLIQFQNNGVVDDSQLPKDRFSAERLKGVDSTLKIQPAKLEDSAVYLCASSPLSREETQYFGPGTRLLVL.